A selection of T cell receptor beta chains follows, all from one sample in a study of OX40 agonist ivuxolimab in advanced cancers. Clones were sequenced by immunoSEQ multiplex PCR, and TCRdb holds only the in-frame ones, with some missing. The sample lists some 51,000 clones, 86% occurring once. The starting material was CD4+ or CD8+ T cells sorted from blood, obtained in a trial of the OX40 agonist ivuxolimab. The receptors were gathered from an adult with an advanced solid tumor such as melanoma, head and neck, liver or kidney cancer. The CDR3 runs from the conserved cysteine through the conserved F or W. Each record gives: clone size, V gene, D gene, J gene, CDR3 DNA, CDR3 protein. D genes are given only for firm matches. The size field is filled for only some rows; it gives once, few, many or a size class.

>-|TRBV6-6|TRBD2|TRBJ2-7
TGTGCCAGCAGTTACACCACTAGCGGGCCATCCTTC
CASSYTTSGPSF
>-|TRBV6-1|TRBD2|TRBJ2-3
TGTGCCAGCAGTGATATAGCGGGAGGAAATCCAAATACGCAGTATTTT
CASSDIAGGNPNTQYF
>-|TRBV7-9|-|TRBJ2-1
TGTGCCAGCAGTTTTGGAGGGTTGAGCTCCTACAATGAGCAGTTCTTC
CASSFGGLSSYNEQFF
>-|TRBV7-9|TRBD2|TRBJ2-7
TGTGCCAGCAGCCCCCGGCTAGCGGGAGTCCACGAGCAGTACTTC
CASSPRLAGVHEQYF
>-|TRBV14|-|TRBJ2-1
TGTGCCAGCAGCCTAATAGACTACAATGAGCAGTTCTTC
CASSLIDYNEQFF
>-|TRBV6-1|TRBD1|TRBJ1-2
TGTGCCAGCAGTGTCGACCGGACAGGACTGAACTATGGCTACACCTTC
CASSVDRTGLNYGYTF
>-|TRBV6-5|-|TRBJ2-7
TGTGCCAGCAGTTTTTGGGCAAGTGAGAAGAACGAGCAGTACTTC
CASSFWASEKNEQYF
>-|TRBV27|-|TRBJ2-1
TGTGCCAGCAGTCCAAATACGGGAGTCACGGGCAATGAGCAGTTCTTC
CASSPNTGVTGNEQFF
>-|TRBV28|-|TRBJ2-7
TGTGCCAGCAGTTTATTGGGTTCAGGGAAAAACGAGCAGTACTTC
CASSLLGSGKNEQYF
>-|TRBV7-9|-|TRBJ1-1
TGTGCCAGCAGCTTAGGGGACTTCGCTGAAGCTTTCTTT
CASSLGDFAEAFF
>-|TRBV7-2|-|TRBJ2-3
TGTGCCAGCAGCCAGAACAGGGCGGATACGCAGTATTTT
CASSQNRADTQYF
>-|TRBV7-8|-|TRBJ2-7
TGTGCCAGCAGCTTTACTCCGGTGGACGAGCAGTACTTC
CASSFTPVDEQYF
>-|TRBV18|-|TRBJ1-1
TGTGCCAGCTCACCAACAACTGAAGCTTTCTTT
CASSPTTEAFF
>-|TRBV30|-|TRBJ1-6
TGTGCCTGGGATCGAGGGTCTACACCCCTCCACTTT
CAWDRGSTPLHF
>-|TRBV30|-|TRBJ2-1
TGTGCCTGGAGTTATTCCTATGAGCAGTTCTTC
CAWSYSYEQFF
>-|TRBV10-1|-|TRBJ2-2
TGCGCCACCAAGGGTCTCACCGGGGAGCTGTTTTTT
CATKGLTGELFF
>-|TRBV18|-|TRBJ2-7
TGTGCCAGCTCACTAGATAACAGGAGGGTTCGGTACGAGCAGTACTTC
CASSLDNRRVRYEQYF
>once|TRBV7-2|-|TRBJ2-5
TGTGCCAGCAGCTTATCCCGCCAAGAGACCCAGTACTTC
CASSLSRQETQYF
>-|TRBV6-6|-|TRBJ1-1
TGTGCCAGCAGTTTCGCGACGAACACTGAAGCTTTCTTT
CASSFATNTEAFF
>few|TRBV27|TRBD2|TRBJ2-1
TGTGCCAGCAGCCAAAACCCGGGACTAGCGCGACTTTCCTACAATGAGCAGTTCTTC
CASSQNPGLARLSYNEQFF
>-|TRBV9|-|TRBJ2-7
TGTGCCAGCGGACCGGGAGTTAACCGTCCAGGGTCCATCTACGAGCAGTACTTC
CASGPGVNRPGSIYEQYF
>-|TRBV27|TRBD1|TRBJ1-2
TGTGCCAGCAGTTTAGACAGGGACTATGGCTACACCTTC
CASSLDRDYGYTF
>-|TRBV4-1|-|TRBJ2-5
TGCGCCAGCAGCCAACTTTGGGCGGAGACCCAGTACTTC
CASSQLWAETQYF
>-|TRBV30|TRBD1|TRBJ1-2
TGTGCCTGGAGTGTACGAAGGACAGGGTGGGGTGGCTACACCTTC
CAWSVRRTGWGGYTF
>-|TRBV6-6|TRBD2|TRBJ2-7
TGTGCCAGCAGGACTCCCGGACTAGCGGGTAACGAGCAGTACTTC
CASRTPGLAGNEQYF
>-|TRBV11-2|-|TRBJ2-1
TGTGCCAGCAGGTCCATACTAGCTTCCAATGAGCAGTTCTTC
CASRSILASNEQFF
>-|TRBV7-8|-|TRBJ2-5
TGTGCCAGCAGCTTAGGGGCTAGCGCTCCCGAGGAGACCCAGTACTTC
CASSLGASAPEETQYF
>-|TRBV10-2|TRBD1|TRBJ1-3
TGCGCCAGCAGGGGGACAGGGATCGAGGACACCATATATTTT
CASRGTGIEDTIYF
>-|TRBV6-1|TRBD1|TRBJ2-1
TGTGCCAGCAGTGATCCCCTGCGGCAGGGGGTCTACAATGAGCAGTTCTTC
CASSDPLRQGVYNEQFF
>-|TRBV5-1|-|TRBJ2-5
TGCGCCAGCAGCTTATCAGGGTTCAGTTCGGAGACCCAGTACTTC
CASSLSGFSSETQYF
>once|TRBV5-1|TRBD2|TRBJ2-1
TGCGCCAGCAGCTCCATGATAGCGGGAGACAATGAGCAGTTCTTC
CASSSMIAGDNEQFF
>-|TRBV7-6|-|TRBJ1-1
TGTGCCAGCAGCCGGGACGCTTCCTTGAACACTGAAGCTTTCTTT
CASSRDASLNTEAFF
>-|TRBV6-5|TRBD2|TRBJ2-5
TGTGCCAGCAGTTATATGGGAGGGGCGGAAGAGACCCAGTACTTC
CASSYMGGAEETQYF
>-|TRBV19|-|TRBJ2-3
TGTGCCAGTAGTATCTTTAACAGGGTCACAGATACGCAGTATTTT
CASSIFNRVTDTQYF
>-|TRBV6-4|-|TRBJ2-1
TGTGCCAGCAGTGATGGTACTAGCTCCTACAATGAGCAGTTCTTC
CASSDGTSSYNEQFF
>-|TRBV27|-|TRBJ1-6
TGTGCCAGCAGATCCGTGCCACAGGGATCACCCCTCCACTTT
CASRSVPQGSPLHF
>-|TRBV27|-|TRBJ1-5
TGTGCCAGCAGTTTATCAGGGGTGAATCAGCCCCAGCATTTT
CASSLSGVNQPQHF
>once|TRBV28|-|TRBJ1-4
TGTGCCAGCAGAGGACCCTTGGAAAAACTGTTTTTT
CASRGPLEKLFF
>-|TRBV28|-|TRBJ1-1
TGTGCCAGCAGGCTCGCGGGGGACCACACTGAAGCTTTCTTT
CASRLAGDHTEAFF
>-|TRBV7-9|-|TRBJ2-1
TGTGCCAGCAGCCAGACGGGGAATGAGCAGTTCTTC
CASSQTGNEQFF
>-|TRBV6-6|TRBD1|TRBJ2-4
TGTGCCAGCAGTCCGGGACAGGGAAAAAACATTCAGTACTTC
CASSPGQGKNIQYF
>-|TRBV11-2|TRBD1|TRBJ1-5
TGTGCCAGCGGCGTTACGACAGGGGTGACAAATCAGCCCCAGCATTTT
CASGVTTGVTNQPQHF
>-|TRBV30|-|TRBJ2-7
TGTGCCTGGAGTGAGCCCAGGACAGTCCTAAACTACGAGCAGTACTTC
CAWSEPRTVLNYEQYF
>-|TRBV19|TRBD2|TRBJ2-2
TGTGCCAGTAGTATCGCTAGCGGGGGAAACACCGGGGAGCTGTTTTTT
CASSIASGGNTGELFF
>-|TRBV11-2|-|TRBJ1-1
TGTGCCAGCAGCTTGATTGGTTTTGGGGGAAAGGAAGCTTTCTTT
CASSLIGFGGKEAFF
>-|TRBV14|TRBD2|TRBJ2-2
TGTGCCAGCAGCCTTGGTGCGGTAGCGGGCATGAACACCGGGGAGCTGTTTTTT
CASSLGAVAGMNTGELFF
>-|TRBV6-6|-|TRBJ1-3
TGTGCCAGCAGTTACGGAACCTACTCTGGAAACACCATATATTTT
CASSYGTYSGNTIYF
>-|TRBV14|-|TRBJ2-1
TGTGCCAGCAGCCATGGGGCGCCGGATTACAATGAGCAGTTCTTC
CASSHGAPDYNEQFF
>few|TRBV10-2|-|TRBJ1-2
TGCGCCAGCACCCGGGGCGGGAACTATGGCTACACCTTC
CASTRGGNYGYTF
>-|TRBV6-6|TRBD1|TRBJ2-7
TGTGCCAGCAGTTACGGGACAGGGGGCGACGAGCAGTACTTC
CASSYGTGGDEQYF
>-|TRBV5-1|TRBD2|TRBJ2-5
TGCGCCAGCAGCTTGGTGGCTAGCGGGATGGAGACCCAGTACTTC
CASSLVASGMETQYF